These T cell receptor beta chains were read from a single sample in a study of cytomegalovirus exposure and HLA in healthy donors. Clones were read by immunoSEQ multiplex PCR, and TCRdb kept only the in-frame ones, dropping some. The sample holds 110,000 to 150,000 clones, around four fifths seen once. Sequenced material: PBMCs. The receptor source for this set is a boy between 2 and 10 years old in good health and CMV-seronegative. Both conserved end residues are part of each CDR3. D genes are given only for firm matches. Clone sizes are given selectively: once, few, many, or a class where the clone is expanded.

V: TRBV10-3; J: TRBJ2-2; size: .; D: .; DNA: TGTGCCACCAGAGCCGCAGGGTCGGGCACCGGGGAGCTGTTTTTT; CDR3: CATRAAGSGTGELFF
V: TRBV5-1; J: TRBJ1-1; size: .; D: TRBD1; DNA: TGCGCCAGCAGCGTGGGACAGGGGAACACTGAAGCTTTCTTT; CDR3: CASSVGQGNTEAFF
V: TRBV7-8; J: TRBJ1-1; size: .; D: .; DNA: TGTGCCAGCAGCTTAGCGTGGCGGGGGATGAACACTGAAGCTTTCTTT; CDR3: CASSLAWRGMNTEAFF
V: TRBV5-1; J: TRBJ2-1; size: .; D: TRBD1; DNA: TGCGCCAGCAGCTTGGGGGACAGAATCTACAATGAGCAGTTCTTC; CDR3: CASSLGDRIYNEQFF
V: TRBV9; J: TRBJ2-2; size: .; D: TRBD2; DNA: TGTGCCAGCAGCGCATCGACTAGCGGGAGTCCCAACACCGGGGAGCTGTTTTTT; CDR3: CASSASTSGSPNTGELFF
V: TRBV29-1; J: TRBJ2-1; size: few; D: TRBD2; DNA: TGCAGCGTTGGCGGGGGCTACAATGAGCAGTTCTTC; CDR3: CSVGGGYNEQFF
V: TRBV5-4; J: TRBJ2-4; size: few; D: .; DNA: TGTGCCAGCAGCTTACAGGGTTCCCTAGCCAAAAACATTCAGTACTTC; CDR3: CASSLQGSLAKNIQYF
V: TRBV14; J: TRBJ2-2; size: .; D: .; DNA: TGTGCCAGCAGGGGCGTGGGCACTGGGGAGCTGTTTTTT; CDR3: CASRGVGTGELFF
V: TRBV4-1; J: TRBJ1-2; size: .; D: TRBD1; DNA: TGCGCCAGCAGCCAAGATTGGGGACAGCTTTACTCTAACTATGGCTACACCTTC; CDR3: CASSQDWGQLYSNYGYTF
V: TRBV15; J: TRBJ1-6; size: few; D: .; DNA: TGTGCCACCAGCAGAGCCGGACTCTGGGATTCACCCCTCCACTTT; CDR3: CATSRAGLWDSPLHF
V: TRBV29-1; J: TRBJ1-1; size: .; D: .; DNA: TGCAGCGTGGGGGGACGGATGAACACTGAAGCTTTCTTT; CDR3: CSVGGRMNTEAFF
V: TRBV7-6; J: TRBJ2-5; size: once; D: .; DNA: TGTGCCAGCAGCTTAGTTTACGGGGGTTCGGTACAAGAGACCCAGTACTTC; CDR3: CASSLVYGGSVQETQYF
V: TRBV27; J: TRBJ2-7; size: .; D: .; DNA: TGTGCCAGCCATGAGGGTGGAAACTCCTACGAGCAGTACTTC; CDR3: CASHEGGNSYEQYF
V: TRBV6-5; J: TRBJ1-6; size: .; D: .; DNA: TGTGCCAGCAGCAGGGTTGTGGGCAGTTCATCCCTCCACTTT; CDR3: CASSRVVGSSSLHF
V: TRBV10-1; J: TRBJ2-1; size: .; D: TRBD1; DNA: TGCGCCAGCAGTGAGTCAGGACAGGTTTCCTCCTACAATGAGCAGTTCTTC; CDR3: CASSESGQVSSYNEQFF
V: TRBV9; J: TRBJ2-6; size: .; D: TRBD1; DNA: TGTGCCAGCAGCGTTCTACGGACAGGGGGCTCTGGGGCCAACGTCCTGACTTTC; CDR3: CASSVLRTGGSGANVLTF
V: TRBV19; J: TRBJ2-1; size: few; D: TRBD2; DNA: TGTGCCAGTAGTATAGCGCCCAGGGGTAGCGGGAGGGATGGTGAGCAGTTCTTC; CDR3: CASSIAPRGSGRDGEQFF
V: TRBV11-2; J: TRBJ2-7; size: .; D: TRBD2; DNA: TGTGCCAGCAGCTTAGTGTCGCTAGCGGGAGGCCCTACCTACGAGCAGTACTTC; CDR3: CASSLVSLAGGPTYEQYF
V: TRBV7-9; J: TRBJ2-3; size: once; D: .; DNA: TGTGCCAGCAGCCGACGACACGAGACAGATACGCAGTATTTT; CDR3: CASSRRHETDTQYF
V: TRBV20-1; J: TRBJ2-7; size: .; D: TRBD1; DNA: TGCAGTGCTCGACAGGGGTACGAGCAGTACTTC; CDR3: CSARQGYEQYF
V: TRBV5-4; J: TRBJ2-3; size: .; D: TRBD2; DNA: TGTGCCAGCAGCCTGGGACTAGCGGGAGAGTCAGATACGCAGTATTTT; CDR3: CASSLGLAGESDTQYF
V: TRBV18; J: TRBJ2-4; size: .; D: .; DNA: TGTGCCAGCTCACCAGGGGCGGGGGCAGGTGGCCCCAAAAACATTCAGTACTTC; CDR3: CASSPGAGAGGPKNIQYF
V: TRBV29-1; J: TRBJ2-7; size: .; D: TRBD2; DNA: TGCAGCGCATTCCCTAGCGGGAGTATGTACGAGCAGTACTTC; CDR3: CSAFPSGSMYEQYF
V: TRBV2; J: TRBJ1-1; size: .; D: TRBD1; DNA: TGTGCCATCCTGGGCGGGACAGGGGGCAGTTGGGTGGGCACTGAAGCTTTCTTT; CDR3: CAILGGTGGSWVGTEAFF
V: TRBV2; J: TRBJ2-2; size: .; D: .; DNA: TGTGCCAGCAGTGAACGGACTGGCACCGGGGAGCTGTTTTTT; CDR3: CASSERTGTGELFF
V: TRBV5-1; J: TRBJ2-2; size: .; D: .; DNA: TGCGCCAGCAGCTTGACAGGGCCCGCGAACACCGGGGAGCTGTTTTTT; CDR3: CASSLTGPANTGELFF
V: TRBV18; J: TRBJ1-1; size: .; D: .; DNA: TGTGCCAGCTCACCACCGGCGGGGACCGGCACTGAAGCTTTCTTT; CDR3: CASSPPAGTGTEAFF
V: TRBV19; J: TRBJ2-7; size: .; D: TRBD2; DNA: TGTGCCAGTAGTGCACTAGCGGGGTTTTCCTACGAGCAGTACTTC; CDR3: CASSALAGFSYEQYF
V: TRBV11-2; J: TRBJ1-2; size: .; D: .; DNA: TGTGCCAGCAGCTTAGTCCGGCGGGGGCGTTATAATGGCTACACCTTC; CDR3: CASSLVRRGRYNGYTF
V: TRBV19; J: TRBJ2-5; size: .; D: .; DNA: TGTGCCAGTAGGGGCGAGACCCAGTACTTC; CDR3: CASRGETQYF
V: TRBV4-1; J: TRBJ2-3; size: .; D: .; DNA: TGCGCCAGCAGCCAAGTGGCAAACACAGATACGCAGTATTTT; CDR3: CASSQVANTDTQYF
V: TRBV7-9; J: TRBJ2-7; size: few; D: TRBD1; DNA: TGTGCCAGCAGCTTCCTCCGGGACAGGGGCTACGAGCAGTACTTC; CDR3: CASSFLRDRGYEQYF
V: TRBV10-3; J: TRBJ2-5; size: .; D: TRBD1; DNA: TGTGCCATCAGGGGACAGGGGACTGCGACCCAGTACTTC; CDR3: CAIRGQGTATQYF
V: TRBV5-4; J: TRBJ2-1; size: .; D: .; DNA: TGTGCCAGCAGCTCGAGGACTGGCTCCTACAATGAGCAGTTCTTC; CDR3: CASSSRTGSYNEQFF
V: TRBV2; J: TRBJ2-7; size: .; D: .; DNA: TGTGCCAGCAGTGAAGAAGGACTCGAGCAGTACTTC; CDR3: CASSEEGLEQYF
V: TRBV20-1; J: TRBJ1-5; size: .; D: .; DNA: TGCAGTTGGGGCTTCGATCAGCCCCAGCATTTT; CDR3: CSWGFDQPQHF
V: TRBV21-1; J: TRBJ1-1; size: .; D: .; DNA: TGCGCCAGCAGGCGGGTTTTTGATGAAGCTTTCTTT; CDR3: CASRRVFDEAFF
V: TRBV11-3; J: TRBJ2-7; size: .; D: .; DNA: TGTGCCAGCAGCCAGCAGGGACACCGTCTTGGGAACGAGCAGTACTTC; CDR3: CASSQQGHRLGNEQYF
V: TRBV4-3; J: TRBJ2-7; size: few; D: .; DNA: TGCGCCAGCAGCTTGACCAGGGGGAGGAACGAGCAGTACTTC; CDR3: CASSLTRGRNEQYF
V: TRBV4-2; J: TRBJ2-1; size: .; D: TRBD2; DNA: TGTGCCAGCAGCCGGATAGCGGGGGCCTTCTACAATGAGCAGTTCTTC; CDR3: CASSRIAGAFYNEQFF
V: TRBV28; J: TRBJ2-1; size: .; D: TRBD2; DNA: TGTGCCAGCAGTTTACCCAGGGCGGGAGAGGCATTCGGTGAGCAGTTCTTC; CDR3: CASSLPRAGEAFGEQFF
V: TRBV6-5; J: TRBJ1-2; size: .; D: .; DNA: TGTGCCAGCAGCGATCAGGGAAACTATGGCTACACCTTC; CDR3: CASSDQGNYGYTF
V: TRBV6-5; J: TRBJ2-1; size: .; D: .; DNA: TGTGCCAGCAGTTGGAGCAGGGTCCATGAGCAGTTCTTC; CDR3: CASSWSRVHEQFF
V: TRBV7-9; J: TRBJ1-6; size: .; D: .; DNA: TGTTCCAGCAGCTTAGAGAGTTCACCCCTCCACTTT; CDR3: CSSSLESSPLHF
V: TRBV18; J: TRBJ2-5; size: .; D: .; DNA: TGTGCCAGCTCACCACCCCCGGGGCAAGAGACCCAGTACTTC; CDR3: CASSPPPGQETQYF
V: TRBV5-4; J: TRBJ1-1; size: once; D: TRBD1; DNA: TGTGCCAGCAGCCAGGGGGCAAAGCGTAACACTGAAGCTTTCTTT; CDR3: CASSQGAKRNTEAFF
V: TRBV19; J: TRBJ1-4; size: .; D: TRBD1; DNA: TGTGCCAGTAGTGGCGGACAGGTTGAAAAACTGTTTTTT; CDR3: CASSGGQVEKLFF
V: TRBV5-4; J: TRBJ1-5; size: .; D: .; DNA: TGTGCCAGCAGCTTTGGGGGGGAAAGTGATCAGCCCCAGCATTTT; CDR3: CASSFGGESDQPQHF
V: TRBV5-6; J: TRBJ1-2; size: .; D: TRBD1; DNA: TGTGCCAGCAGCTTGGGACAGGGGACCTATGGCTACACCTTC; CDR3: CASSLGQGTYGYTF
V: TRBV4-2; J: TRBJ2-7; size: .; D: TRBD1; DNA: TGTGCCAGCAGCTCGGACAGGAGCTCCTACGAGCAGTACTTC; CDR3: CASSSDRSSYEQYF
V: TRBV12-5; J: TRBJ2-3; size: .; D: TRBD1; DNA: TGTGCTAGTGGCCTTCCGGGACAGGGACAAGATACGCAGTATTTT; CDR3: CASGLPGQGQDTQYF
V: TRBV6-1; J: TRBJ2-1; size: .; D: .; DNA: TGTGCCAGCAGTGCCCTTGGGACAATCAATGAGCAGTTCTTC; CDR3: CASSALGTINEQFF
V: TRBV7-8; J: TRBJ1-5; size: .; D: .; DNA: TGTGCCAGCAGCCCCCGAGAAGGCAATCAGCCCCAGCATTTT; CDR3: CASSPREGNQPQHF
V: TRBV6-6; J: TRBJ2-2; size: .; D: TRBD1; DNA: TGTGCCAGCAGTTACTCCGGGACAGGGATTGCCGGGGAGCTGTTTTTT; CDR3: CASSYSGTGIAGELFF
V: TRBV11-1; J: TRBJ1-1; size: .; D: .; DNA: TGTGCCAGCAGCCTGCAAGTGAGCACTGAAGCTTTCTTT; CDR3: CASSLQVSTEAFF